This TCR beta chain was obtained from a study of technical replicates of blood from several donors. Generated by immunoSEQ multiplex PCR, the TCRdb table keeps only in-frame clones and is missing some. There are under 75,000 clones in the sample; about 94% occur only once, and over 0.35% lies in the top ten. This TCR was recovered from a human donor in good health. The sequencing input was T cells isolated from PBMCs.

In DNA, the CDR3 is TGTGCCAGCACCCCGGGTGGCTGGAGCTCTGGAAACACCATATATTTT. This gives the protein CASTPGGWSSGNTIYF. The V call is TRBV14, the J call TRBJ1-3, with D hard to call. Trimming shortened V by 7 bases and J by 0 bases, and 16 bases separated the two germline ends. The CDR3 runs 16 residues. Germline V gene sequence: CDR1 SGHDN, CDR2 FVKESK. The variable domain in full, completed from reference TRBV14 and TRBJ1-3, reads EAGVTQFPSHSVIEKGQTVTLRCDPISGHDNLYWYRRVMGKEIKFLLHFVKESKQDESGMPNNRFLAERTGGTYSTLKVQPAELEDSGVYFCASTPGGWSSGNTIYFGEGSWLTVV.